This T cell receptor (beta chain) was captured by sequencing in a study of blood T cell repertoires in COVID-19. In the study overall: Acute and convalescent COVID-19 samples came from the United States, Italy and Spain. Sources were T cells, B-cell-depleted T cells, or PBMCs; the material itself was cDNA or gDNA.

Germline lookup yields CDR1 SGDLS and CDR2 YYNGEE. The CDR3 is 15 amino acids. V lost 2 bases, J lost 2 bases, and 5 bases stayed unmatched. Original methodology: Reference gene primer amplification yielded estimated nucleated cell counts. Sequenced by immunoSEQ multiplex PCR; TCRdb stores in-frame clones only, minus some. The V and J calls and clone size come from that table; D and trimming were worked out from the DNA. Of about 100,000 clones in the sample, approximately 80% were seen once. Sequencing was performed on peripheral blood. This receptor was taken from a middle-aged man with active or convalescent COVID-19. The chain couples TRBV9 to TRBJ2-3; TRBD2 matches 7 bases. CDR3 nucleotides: TGTGCCAGCAGCGTTAGGGAGGGGTACACAGATACGCAGTATTTT. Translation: CASSVREGYTDTQYF.